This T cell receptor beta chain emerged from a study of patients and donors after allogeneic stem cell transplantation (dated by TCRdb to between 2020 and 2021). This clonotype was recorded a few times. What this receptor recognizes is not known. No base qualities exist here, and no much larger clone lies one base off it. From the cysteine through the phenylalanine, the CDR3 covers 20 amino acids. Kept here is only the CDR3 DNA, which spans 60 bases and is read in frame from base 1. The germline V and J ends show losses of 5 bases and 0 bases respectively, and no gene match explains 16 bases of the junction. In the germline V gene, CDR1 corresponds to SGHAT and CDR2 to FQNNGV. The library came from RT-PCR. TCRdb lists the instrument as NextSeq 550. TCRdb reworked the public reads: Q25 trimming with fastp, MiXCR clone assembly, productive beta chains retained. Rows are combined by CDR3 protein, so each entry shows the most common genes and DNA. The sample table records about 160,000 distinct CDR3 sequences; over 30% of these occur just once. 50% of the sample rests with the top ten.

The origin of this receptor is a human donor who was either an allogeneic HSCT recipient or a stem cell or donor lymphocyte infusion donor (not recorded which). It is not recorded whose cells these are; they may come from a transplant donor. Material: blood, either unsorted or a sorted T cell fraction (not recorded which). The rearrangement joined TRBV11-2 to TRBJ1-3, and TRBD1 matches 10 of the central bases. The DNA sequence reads TGTGCCAGCAGCCGTGGGACAGGGGTTTTCGTTGACAGCTCTGGAAACACCATATATTTT. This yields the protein CASSRGTGVFVDSSGNTIYF.